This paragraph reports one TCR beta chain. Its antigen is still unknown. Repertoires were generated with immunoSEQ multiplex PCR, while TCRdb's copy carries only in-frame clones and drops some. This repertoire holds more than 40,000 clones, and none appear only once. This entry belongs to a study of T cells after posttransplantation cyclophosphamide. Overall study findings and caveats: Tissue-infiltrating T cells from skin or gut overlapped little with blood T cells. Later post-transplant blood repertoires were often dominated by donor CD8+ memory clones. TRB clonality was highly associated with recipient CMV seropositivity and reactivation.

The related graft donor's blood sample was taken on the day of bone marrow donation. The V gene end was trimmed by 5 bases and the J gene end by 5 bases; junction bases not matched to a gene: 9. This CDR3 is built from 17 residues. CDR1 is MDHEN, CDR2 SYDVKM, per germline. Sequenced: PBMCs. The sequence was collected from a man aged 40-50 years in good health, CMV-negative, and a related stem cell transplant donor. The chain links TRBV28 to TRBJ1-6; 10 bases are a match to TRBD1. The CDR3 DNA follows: TGTGCCAGCAGTCCATGGGACAGGGGCAGGAATAATTCACCCCTCCACTTT. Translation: CASSPWDRGRNNSPLHF.